Listed below are T cell receptor beta chains from one sample, sequenced in a study of human T cells and chemical hapten exposure. TCRdb independently ran MiXCR on the RACE reads; one entry per CDR3 protein. Counted here are 120,000 to 150,000 distinct CDR3 sequences, approximately 12% occurring once; the ten biggest clones make up 1.2% to 1.5%. The input for sequencing was whole blood, taken in connection with sensitization to the hapten diphenylcyclopropenone (DPC). These receptors originate from a woman in her fifties or sixties with alopecia areata. Some clones in this sample may be carry-over from other donors' samples. CDR3s include the opening cysteine and the closing phenylalanine or tryptophan. The D gene is left open where the match is weak. Size is omitted from some rows. Given values are once, few, many or a class for expanded clones.

clone size: many; V gene: TRBV29-1; D gene: TRBD1; J gene: TRBJ1-1; CDR3 DNA: TGCAGCGTTGGAGGGACAGGGTCGCCTTTCTTT; CDR3 protein: CSVGGTGSPFF
clone size: few; V gene: TRBV7-9; D gene: .; J gene: TRBJ2-5; CDR3 DNA: TGTGCCAGCAGCTTAACTCTGGGGGCAGAGACCCAGTACTTC; CDR3 protein: CASSLTLGAETQYF
clone size: .; V gene: TRBV5-1; D gene: TRBD1; J gene: TRBJ2-2; CDR3 DNA: TGCGCCAGCAACCTGGACAGGGCGGTCGGGGCAGACACCGGGGAGCTGTTTTTT; CDR3 protein: CASNLDRAVGADTGELFF
clone size: .; V gene: TRBV28; D gene: .; J gene: TRBJ2-7; CDR3 DNA: TGTGCCAGCATGAGGGGTTCCTACGAGCAGTACTTC; CDR3 protein: CASMRGSYEQYF
clone size: few; V gene: TRBV10-3; D gene: TRBD2; J gene: TRBJ2-1; CDR3 DNA: TGTGCCATCAGTGACCCGACTAGCGGGAGATCCTACAATGAGCAGTTCTTC; CDR3 protein: CAISDPTSGRSYNEQFF
clone size: few; V gene: TRBV7-9; D gene: .; J gene: TRBJ1-1; CDR3 DNA: TGTGCCAGCAGCCTACATGAGAACACTAAAGCTTTCTTT; CDR3 protein: CASSLHENTKAFF
clone size: few; V gene: TRBV12-3/TRBV12-4; D gene: .; J gene: TRBJ1-6; CDR3 DNA: TGTGCCAGCAGTCCCGCGGGCAGGGCTAATTCACCCCTCCACTTT; CDR3 protein: CASSPAGRANSPLHF
clone size: .; V gene: TRBV28; D gene: TRBD1; J gene: TRBJ2-5; CDR3 DNA: TGTGCCAGCCGCCACAGGGGGCGTAGGGAGACCCAGTACTTC; CDR3 protein: CASRHRGRRETQYF
clone size: .; V gene: TRBV11-2; D gene: TRBD1; J gene: TRBJ1-5; CDR3 DNA: TGTGCCAGCAGCTTAGGTGACAGGGTTCAGCCCCAGCATTTT; CDR3 protein: CASSLGDRVQPQHF
clone size: .; V gene: TRBV7-2; D gene: TRBD1; J gene: TRBJ1-2; CDR3 DNA: TGTGCCAGCAGCACTGACAGGGGGCAGGGCTATGGCTACACCTTC; CDR3 protein: CASSTDRGQGYGYTF
clone size: few; V gene: TRBV29-1; D gene: TRBD1; J gene: TRBJ2-7; CDR3 DNA: TGCAGCGTTGAAGACAGGGGGTACGAGCAGTACTTC; CDR3 protein: CSVEDRGYEQYF
clone size: few; V gene: TRBV18; D gene: .; J gene: TRBJ1-1; CDR3 DNA: TGTGCCAGCTCACCGACAGAGGCCACTGAAGCTTTCTTT; CDR3 protein: CASSPTEATEAFF
clone size: .; V gene: TRBV29-1; D gene: .; J gene: TRBJ2-7; CDR3 DNA: TGCAGCGTTGAGACGTTCTCCTACGAGCAGTACTTC; CDR3 protein: CSVETFSYEQYF
clone size: .; V gene: TRBV6-6; D gene: .; J gene: TRBJ1-1; CDR3 DNA: TGTGCCAGCAGTTCCCTCTCGAAGCAGGCGGGAACTGAAGCTTTCTTT; CDR3 protein: CASSSLSKQAGTEAFF
clone size: many; V gene: TRBV9; D gene: TRBD2; J gene: TRBJ2-7; CDR3 DNA: TGTGCCAGCAGCGTAGCGTGGGGGGGATACGAGCAGTACTTC; CDR3 protein: CASSVAWGGYEQYF
clone size: many; V gene: TRBV3-1; D gene: .; J gene: TRBJ2-7; CDR3 DNA: TGTGCCAGCAGGGCGGGACGGACTACCTCCTACGAGCAGTACTTC; CDR3 protein: CASRAGRTTSYEQYF
clone size: .; V gene: TRBV28; D gene: TRBD1; J gene: TRBJ2-1; CDR3 DNA: TGTGCCAGTAGTTCGGGCAGGGGGCTGCGCAATGAGCAGTTCTTC; CDR3 protein: CASSSGRGLRNEQFF
clone size: few; V gene: TRBV29-1; D gene: .; J gene: TRBJ2-3; CDR3 DNA: TGCAGCGTTGTGGGCAGACTCACAGATACGCAGTATTTT; CDR3 protein: CSVVGRLTDTQYF
clone size: .; V gene: TRBV18; D gene: .; J gene: TRBJ2-5; CDR3 DNA: TGTGCCAGCTCACCAGGGGTAGTGGAGACCCAGTACTTC; CDR3 protein: CASSPGVVETQYF
clone size: .; V gene: TRBV14; D gene: .; J gene: TRBJ2-7; CDR3 DNA: TGTGCCAGCAGCCGCCGAAGGGGCGGTAGTAACGAGCAGTACTTC; CDR3 protein: CASSRRRGGSNEQYF
clone size: few; V gene: TRBV6-1; D gene: .; J gene: TRBJ1-5; CDR3 DNA: TGTGCCAGCAGCAACGAGGGGGGAGGGAAGAATCAGCCCCAGCATTTT; CDR3 protein: CASSNEGGGKNQPQHF
clone size: .; V gene: TRBV7-2; D gene: .; J gene: TRBJ2-5; CDR3 DNA: TGTGTCAGCAGCTTACAGGCGGGCCTTCAAGAGACCCAGTACTTC; CDR3 protein: CVSSLQAGLQETQYF
clone size: .; V gene: TRBV5-1; D gene: TRBD1; J gene: TRBJ1-5; CDR3 DNA: TGCGCCAGCAGCAGGACAGGGGGCAGCAATCAGCCCCAGCATTTT; CDR3 protein: CASSRTGGSNQPQHF
clone size: many; V gene: TRBV20-1; D gene: .; J gene: TRBJ2-5; CDR3 DNA: TGCAGTGCTAGAGCAACTCCCTCGGAGACCCAGTACTTC; CDR3 protein: CSARATPSETQYF
clone size: few; V gene: TRBV6-2/TRBV6-3; D gene: .; J gene: TRBJ1-1; CDR3 DNA: TGTGCCACCTTGGCAGGCATGAACACTGAAGCTTTCTTT; CDR3 protein: CATLAGMNTEAFF
clone size: many; V gene: TRBV4-3; D gene: .; J gene: TRBJ2-1; CDR3 DNA: TGCGCCAGCAGCCCGAGGAGGCAGGGGACGATGGGGAATGAGCAGTTCTTC; CDR3 protein: CASSPRRQGTMGNEQFF
clone size: .; V gene: TRBV18; D gene: .; J gene: TRBJ2-3; CDR3 DNA: TGTGCCAGCTCACCATCAGGGCCCACAGATACGCAGTATTTT; CDR3 protein: CASSPSGPTDTQYF